Listed below are T cell receptor beta chains from one sample, sequenced in a study of STAT5B mutations in CD4+ large granular lymphocyte leukemia. This table comes from immunoSEQ multiplex PCR, and its TCRdb copy is limited to in-frame clones, with some not included. The sample has 35,000 to 45,000 clones, 86% seen once. The material sequenced was CD4+ T cells from blood buffy coats. The origin of the receptors is a human donor in good health. Both conserved end residues are trimmed from each CDR3. Expanded clones get a size class; other rows say once, few or many, or leave the size out.

j_gene | v_gene | abundance | CDR3aa
TRBJ1-2 | TRBV28 | . | ASNSGVNYGYT
TRBJ2-7 | TRBV7-9 | few | ASSSDRGGYEQY
TRBJ2-7 | TRBV6-6 | once | ASSTGTLSYEQY
TRBJ2-1 | TRBV5-1 | . | ASSLELSPWNEQF
TRBJ2-2 | TRBV7-2 | few | ASTGDAAGGELF
TRBJ2-2 | TRBV5-1 | once | ASSLVTSGIGELF
TRBJ1-4 | TRBV19 | . | ASSPFRTGFEKLF
TRBJ2-6 | TRBV7-2 | once | ASSPFGANVLT
TRBJ1-1 | TRBV30 | . | AWSRGGSSEAF
TRBJ1-5 | TRBV27 | few | ASSLPTGISNQPQH
TRBJ1-2 | TRBV5-1 | . | ASSLERGPNYGYT
TRBJ1-2 | TRBV6-1 | . | ASSEDGYT
TRBJ1-5 | TRBV30 | . | AWSVRSQH
TRBJ1-1 | TRBV30 | . | AWGVGGSPSRTEAF
TRBJ2-6 | TRBV28 | . | ASSLLRTGTSGANVLT
TRBJ2-2 | TRBV5-4 | . | ASSFGGGAGELF
TRBJ2-7 | TRBV7-2 | once | ASSYLAGAGEQY
TRBJ2-7 | TRBV7-9 | . | ASSADTYEQY
TRBJ2-1 | TRBV7-9 | . | ASSLAVKGTDDEQF
TRBJ1-1 | TRBV5-1 | . | ASSLVGGLEAF
TRBJ2-2 | TRBV7-2 | . | ASSLAMAGVGELF
TRBJ2-1 | TRBV30 | . | ACPPTAAHPGTSIF
TRBJ1-6 | TRBV6-5 | . | ASSTGTLDSPLH
TRBJ2-1 | TRBV19 | . | ASSDSGLATYNEQF
TRBJ2-5 | TRBV7-7 | . | ASSSSPLGGRETQY
TRBJ2-1 | TRBV7-9 | . | ASSPLEEQF
TRBJ2-7 | TRBV21-1 | . | ASSKTRGLAGEGSYEQY
TRBJ2-5 | TRBV18 | . | ASSPNTGTRTETQY
TRBJ2-7 | TRBV5-1 | . | ASSATSSYEQY
TRBJ2-1 | TRBV4-3 | . | ASSQDRTVKPGQF
TRBJ2-5 | TRBV7-2 | . | ASSRPKETQY
TRBJ1-3 | TRBV28 | . | ASSAPGQGYGNTIY
TRBJ1-5 | TRBV2 | few | ASTREGTGTQPQH
TRBJ2-5 | TRBV2 | . | ASRGTGLETQY
TRBJ2-2 | TRBV11-2 | . | ASSRYKSLQGELF
TRBJ2-1 | TRBV6-1 | once | ASSELIPRLVGF
TRBJ2-1 | TRBV11-2 | . | ASSIGTGSEQF
TRBJ2-7 | TRBV30 | . | AWTGTSGAYEQY
TRBJ2-7 | TRBV5-1 | . | ASSFFGGVNEQY
TRBJ2-3 | TRBV7-9 | . | ASSSKTSGSTDTQY
TRBJ2-2 | TRBV11-1 | . | ASSLAGEDTGELF
TRBJ1-5 | TRBV6-5 | . | ASSPRGRGNQPQH
TRBJ1-1 | TRBV11-2 | . | ASSVQGWNTEAF
TRBJ2-5 | TRBV5-6 | . | ASSLRDPRWTQY